These 26 T cell receptor beta chains were sequenced from one sample in a study of cytomegalovirus exposure and HLA in healthy donors. Primers: 60 Vbeta forward and 13 Jbeta reverse. The repertoire was sequenced with immunoSEQ multiplex PCR; TCRdb's copy has only in-frame clones and lacks some. The table gives nearly 200,000 clones; the top ten clones make up approximately 0.74% of it. Sequenced: PBMCs. These receptors were obtained from a boy aged 5-17 years in good health and CMV-seronegative.

V and J are TRBV28 and TRBJ2-7, with TRBD2 as a possible D gene (6 bases). Trimming stripped 8 bases from V and 2 bases from J, with 10 bases between. The CDR3 is 12 residues long. Looked up from germline, CDR1 is MDHEN and CDR2 is SYDVKM. In DNA form, the CDR3 reads TGTGCCAGCCGACGGGGGACCTACGAGCAGTACTTC. Amino acid sequence: CASRRGTYEQYF.

The chain couples TRBV6-5 to TRBJ1-6; unclear D gene. Trimming stripped 5 bases from V and 6 bases from J, with 11 bases between. The germline CDR1 and CDR2 sequences are MNHEY and SVGAGI. The CDR3 contains 14 residues. The CDR3 nucleotides read TGTGCCAGCAGTAGGACTGAAGTTAATTCACCCCTCCACTTT. Translating it yields CASSRTEVNSPLHF.

To note about this clone: Other DNA variants within this sample encode the same CDR3. This rearrangement joins TRBV30 to TRBJ2-5; D gene unclear. TRBJ2-7 explains the end of the DNA better; the J call may be wrong. There are 11 residues in the CDR3. Germline loops: CDR1 GTSNPN, CDR2 SVGIG (reference sequence). This CDR3 is CAWSVRYEQYF. The CDR3, as DNA: TGTGCCTGGAGTGTTCGCTACGAGCAGTACTTC.

The J gene is TRBJ1-2, the V gene TRBV30; D is perhaps TRBD1 (5 bases). CDR3 size: 13 residues. The germline CDR1 and CDR2 sequences are GTSNPN and SVGIG (reference sequence). Trimming stripped 4 bases from V and 8 bases from J, with 17 bases between. The CDR3, as DNA: TGTGCCTGGAACGGTGGGGGGGTCGGCGGCTACACCTTC. It specifies CAWNGGGVGGYTF. Together with reference TRBV30 and TRBJ1-2, the CDR3 gives the full variable domain: SQTIHQWPATLVQPVGSPLSLECTVEGTSNPNLYWYRQAAGRGLQLLFYSVGIGQISSEVPQNLSASRPQDRQFILSSKKLLLSDSGFYLCAWNGGGVGGYTFGSGTRLTVV.

The CDR3 is CASKWVGRGSNQPQHF. DNA of the CDR3: TGTGCCAGCAAGTGGGTCGGGCGGGGGAGCAATCAGCCCCAGCATTTT. The V call is TRBV6-6, the J call TRBJ1-5, with D maybe TRBD1 (5 bases). The germline V gene has CDR1 MNHNY and CDR2 SVGAGI (reference sequence). V was pared by 7 bases and J by 1 base, with 17 bases between. The CDR3 is 16 residues long.

V usage is TRBV5-1 and J usage is TRBJ1-4; D remains unclear. V lost 4 bases, J lost 5 bases, and 9 bases lay in between. The CDR3 covers 13 residues. Germline CDR1 SGHRS, CDR2 YFSETQ. The CDR3 DNA reads as TGCGCCAGCAGCCTCTGGAGGAATGAAAAACTGTTTTTT. Protein: CASSLWRNEKLFF.

V is TRBV13 and J is TRBJ2-3; possible D gene TRBD1, 6 bases. Germline CDR1 and CDR2: PRHDT and FYEKMQ (reference sequence). V lost 7 bases and J 0 bases, leaving 14 bases between the germline ends. The CDR3 spans 15 residues. The CDR3 spells CASIQQGLSTDTQYF. CDR3 in DNA: TGTGCCAGCATACAACAGGGCCTTAGCACAGATACGCAGTATTTT.

The gene calls are TRBV28 and TRBJ1-5; no reliable D call. V lost 5 bases to trimming and J lost 4 bases, with 15 bases between them. CDR1 and CDR2 (germline): MDHEN, SYDVKM. The CDR3 covers 15 residues. The CDR3 coding sequence is TGTGCCAGCAGTCTGGTCCCGGGGATGAATCAGCCCCAGCATTTT. It specifies CASSLVPGMNQPQHF.

The CDR3, as DNA: TGCGCCAGCAGCCAAGTGTGGTCTGGCAGGCCAAACACTGAAGCTTTCTTT. This encodes CASSQVWSGRPNTEAFF. V is TRBV4-3 and J is TRBJ1-1; D is uncertain. The length of the CDR3 is 17 residues. Trimming cost V 1 base and J 2 bases, with 17 bases left between them. Germline V gene lookup returns CDR1 LGHNA and CDR2 YSLEER.

V is TRBV6-1 and J is TRBJ2-2; 7 bases align to TRBD2. V was clipped by 8 bases and J by 4 bases; unmatched bases: 10. The germline gives CDR1 MNHNS, CDR2 SASEGT. The CDR3 extends over 15 amino acids. In DNA, the CDR3 is TGTGCCAGCCCTGACCGGGGGGTTGGCACCGGGGAGCTGTTTTTT. It encodes CASPDRGVGTGELFF.

The CDR3 loop is CASSYYVIDSNQPQHF. The CDR3 DNA sequence: TGTGCCAGCAGTTACTACGTTATAGATAGCAATCAGCCCCAGCATTTT. The rearrangement joins TRBV6-6 to TRBJ1-5, with D hard to call. The CDR3 totals 16 residues. The germline CDR1 and CDR2 sequences are MNHNY and SVGAGI (reference sequence). V was trimmed by 1 base and J by 0 bases, leaving 10 bases between them.

The V and J genes are TRBV9 and TRBJ2-1; weak D call: TRBD2 (7 bases). The length of the CDR3 is 15 residues. Trimming removed 1 base at V and 5 bases at J, with 13 bases between. Germline lookup yields CDR1 SGDLS and CDR2 YYNGEE. The CDR3 reads CASSVLGGRDNEQFF. CDR3 DNA sequence: TGTGCCAGCAGCGTATTAGGGGGGAGGGACAATGAGCAGTTCTTC.

The chain combines TRBV7-6 with TRBJ2-1; 9 bases line up with TRBD1. V trimming: 5 bases; J trimming: 3 bases; junction bases outside the gene matches: 8. This CDR3 is 16 amino acids long. Germline V gene lookup returns CDR1 SGHVS and CDR2 FNYEAQ. In nucleotides, the CDR3 is TGTGCCAGCAGCCCAGGAGGGGGACAGGGCTACAATGAGCAGTTCTTC. Translation: CASSPGGGQGYNEQFF.

The chain links TRBV5-4 to TRBJ2-1; D gene ambiguous. Germline V gives CDR1 SGHNT, CDR2 YYREEE (reference sequence). There are 12 residues in the CDR3. The germline V and J ends were trimmed by 2 bases and 4 bases, with 4 bases remaining between them. CDR3 nucleotide sequence: TGTGCCAGCAGCTTACAATACAATGAGCAGTTCTTC. This gives the protein CASSLQYNEQFF.

The chain links TRBV27 to TRBJ1-4; 10 bases are a match to TRBD1. This CDR3 region has 19 residues. Per the germline V gene, CDR1 is MNHEY and CDR2 is SMNVEV (reference sequence). Trimming cost V 10 bases and J 0 bases; bases outside gene matches: 17. The CDR3 spells CATRPLGQGLFSTNEKLFF. CDR3 DNA: TGTGCCACACGGCCCTTGGGACAGGGGTTATTTTCAACTAATGAAAAACTGTTTTTT.

The chain links TRBV6-5 to TRBJ1-2, with D perhaps TRBD1 (5 bases). The CDR3 is made up of 13 amino acids. V lost 6 bases to trimming and J lost 7 bases, with 15 bases between them. Looked up from germline, CDR1 is MNHEY and CDR2 is SVGAGI. The CDR3 loop is CASSSRTFGGYTF. The DNA of the CDR3 is TGTGCCAGCAGCTCCCGGACATTTGGTGGCTACACCTTC.

The genes are TRBV30 and TRBJ2-3; possibly TRBD1 for D (5 bases). The CDR3 extends over 16 amino acids. The germline V gene encodes CDR1 GTSNPN and CDR2 SVGIG (reference sequence). With 0 bases removed from V and 0 bases from J, the gap between germline ends came to 13 bases. In DNA form, the CDR3 reads TGTGCCTGGAGTGTACTGGTGGGGCCTAGCACAGATACGCAGTATTTT. Translating gives CAWSVLVGPSTDTQYF.

The J gene is TRBJ2-7, the V gene TRBV4-1; 7 bases line up with TRBD2. This CDR3 region has 14 residues. The V and J ends lost 6 bases and 4 bases, in that order; junction bases with no gene match: 9. Per the germline V gene, CDR1 is MGHRA and CDR2 is YSYEKL. The chain's CDR3 is CASSRQRGPYEQYF. CDR3 DNA: TGCGCCAGCAGTCGTCAGCGGGGACCTTACGAGCAGTACTTC.

This chain links TRBV29-1 with TRBJ1-1, with D unclear. V lost 7 bases, J lost 0 bases, and 15 bases lay in between. From germline, CDR1 is SQVTM and CDR2 ANQGSEA. The CDR3 contains 14 residues. The CDR3 DNA sequence: TGCAGCGCTGGAACGTGGAGCATGAACACTGAAGCTTTCTTT. It codes for CSAGTWSMNTEAFF.

The chain carries TRBV2 and TRBJ2-7; D ambiguous. The CDR3 is 14 amino acids. V lost 8 bases and J 2 bases, leaving 16 bases between the germline ends. Per germline, CDR1 SNHLY and CDR2 FYNNEI. The CDR3 here is CASYKEQYTYEQYF. The CDR3 DNA is TGTGCCAGCTATAAGGAACAGTATACCTACGAGCAGTACTTC.

CDR3 sequence: CASSQDSTGGVGVAETQYF. CDR3 coding DNA: TGCGCCAGCAGCCAAGACTCAACCGGGGGGGTTGGAGTAGCAGAGACCCAGTACTTC. The rearrangement uses TRBV4-3 and TRBJ2-5, with 8 bases lining up with TRBD2. The CDR3 runs to 19 residues. The J segment lost 4 bases and the V segment lost 0 bases, leaving 16 bases of the junction unmatched. From germline, CDR1 is LGHNA and CDR2 YSLEER.

This chain uses TRBV9 with TRBJ1-1; 9 bases line up with TRBD1. From germline, CDR1 is SGDLS and CDR2 YYNGEE. Germline trimming cut 0 bases from V and 10 bases from J; bases unmatched to any gene: 4. The CDR3 is 13 residues long. The CDR3 DNA sequence: TGTGCCAGCAGCGTAGAGGGACAGGGTCGAGCTTTCTTT. Its translation: CASSVEGQGRAFF.

The chain is built from TRBV4-1 and TRBJ2-7; TRBD2 matches at 7 bases. Germline V gene sequence: CDR1 MGHRA, CDR2 YSYEKL. The trim removed 1 base at V and 5 bases at J, leaving 11 bases unmatched. The CDR3 has 16 residues. CDR3 nucleotide sequence: TGCGCCAGCAGCCAAGGGGAGGGGCGCGGAATCCACGAGCAGTACTTC. Encoded protein: CASSQGEGRGIHEQYF.

The chain uses TRBV27 and TRBJ2-3, with D possibly TRBD2 on 6 matching bases. The CDR3 length is 12 residues. Trimming left V 5 bases short and J 6 bases short, with 9 bases between. The V gene's germline CDR1 is MNHEY and CDR2 SMNVEV (reference sequence). The CDR3 is CASSHSGDTQYF. Written as DNA, the CDR3 is TGTGCCAGCAGTCATAGCGGTGATACGCAGTATTTT.

The CDR3 nucleotides read TGTGCCAGCTCCCCCTCTGGGGGACTCCAGTTCTTC. Amino acid sequence: CASSPSGGLQFF. This chain connects TRBV18 to TRBJ2-1, with D perhaps TRBD2 (6 bases). V dropped 6 bases and J dropped 13 bases, with 16 bases sitting between them. This CDR3 has 12 residues. Germline V gives CDR1 KGHSH, CDR2 LQKENI.

This chain joins TRBV10-2 and TRBJ2-5; 9 positions agree with TRBD1. The V and J ends lost 7 bases and 5 bases, in that order; junction bases with no gene match: 11. The CDR3 runs 15 residues. Looked up from germline, CDR1 is WSHSY and CDR2 is SAAADI. CDR3 loop: CASKEDTGGGETQYF. DNA for the CDR3: TGCGCCAGCAAAGAGGACACAGGGGGCGGGGAGACCCAGTACTTC.